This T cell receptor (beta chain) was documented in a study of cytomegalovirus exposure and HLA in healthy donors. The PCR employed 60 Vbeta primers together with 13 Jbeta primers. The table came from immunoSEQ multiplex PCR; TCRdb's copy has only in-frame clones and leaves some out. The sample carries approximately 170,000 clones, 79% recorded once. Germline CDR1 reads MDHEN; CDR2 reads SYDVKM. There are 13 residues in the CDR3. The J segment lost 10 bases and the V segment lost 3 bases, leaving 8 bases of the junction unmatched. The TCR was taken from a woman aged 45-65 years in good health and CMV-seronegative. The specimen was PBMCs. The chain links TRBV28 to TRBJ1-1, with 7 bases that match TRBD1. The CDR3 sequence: CASSFPRGRGAFF. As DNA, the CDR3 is TGTGCCAGCAGTTTCCCTAGGGGGCGCGGAGCTTTCTTT.